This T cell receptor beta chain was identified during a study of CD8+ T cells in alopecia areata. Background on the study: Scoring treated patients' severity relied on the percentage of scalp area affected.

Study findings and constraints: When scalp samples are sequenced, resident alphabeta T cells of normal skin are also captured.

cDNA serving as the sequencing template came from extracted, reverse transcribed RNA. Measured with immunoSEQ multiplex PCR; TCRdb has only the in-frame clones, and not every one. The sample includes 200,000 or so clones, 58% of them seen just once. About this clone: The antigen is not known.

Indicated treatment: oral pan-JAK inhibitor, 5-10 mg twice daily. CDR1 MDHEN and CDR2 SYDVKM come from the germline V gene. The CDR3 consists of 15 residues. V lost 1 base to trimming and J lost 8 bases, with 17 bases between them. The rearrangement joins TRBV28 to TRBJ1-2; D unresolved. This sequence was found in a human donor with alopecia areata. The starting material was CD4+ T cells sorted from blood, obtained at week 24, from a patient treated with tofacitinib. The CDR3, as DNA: TGTGCCAGCAGTTTATTACAAGCTGCAGGAGGAGGCTACACCTTC. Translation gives CASSLLQAAGGGYTF.